This TCR beta chain originates from a study of control samples from healthy donors and cancer patients. CDR3 length equals 16 residues. Germline V gene lookup returns CDR1 LGHDT and CDR2 YNNKEL (reference sequence). V was clipped by 0 bases and J by 0 bases, with 9 bases between them. Assay: immunoSEQ multiplex PCR; the TCRdb copy retains only in-frame clones and omits some. The sample includes 100,000 to 150,000 clones, about 92% seen only once; the top ten take under 0.7%. Input material: PBMCs. The chain is built from TRBV3-1 (or the pseudogene TRBV3-2) and TRBJ1-3; D is possibly TRBD1 (5 bases). The clonotype comes from a man of 80 years or more with head and neck cancer. The CDR3 DNA reads TGTGCCAGCAGCCAAGAATGGGGGTCCTCTGGAAACACCATATATTTT. This translates into CASSQEWGSSGNTIYF.